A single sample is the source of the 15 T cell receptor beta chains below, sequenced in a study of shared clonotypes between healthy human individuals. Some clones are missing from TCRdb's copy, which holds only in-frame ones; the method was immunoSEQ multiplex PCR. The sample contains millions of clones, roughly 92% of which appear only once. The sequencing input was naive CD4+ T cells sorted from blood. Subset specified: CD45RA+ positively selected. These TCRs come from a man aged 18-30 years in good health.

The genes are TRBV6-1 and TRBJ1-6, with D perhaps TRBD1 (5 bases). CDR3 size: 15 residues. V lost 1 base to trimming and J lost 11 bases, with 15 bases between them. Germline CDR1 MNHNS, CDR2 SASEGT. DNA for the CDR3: TGTGCCAGCAGTGAAGGGCCAGGGTTCCTACCACCCCTCCACTTT. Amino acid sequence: CASSEGPGFLPPLHF.

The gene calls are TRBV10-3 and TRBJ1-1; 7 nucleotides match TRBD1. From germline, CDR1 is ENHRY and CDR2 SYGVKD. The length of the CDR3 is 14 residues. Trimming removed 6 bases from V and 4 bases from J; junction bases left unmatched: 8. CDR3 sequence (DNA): TGTGCCATCAGCGCGACAGGGATTTTCACTGAAGCTTTCTTT. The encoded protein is CAISATGIFTEAFF.

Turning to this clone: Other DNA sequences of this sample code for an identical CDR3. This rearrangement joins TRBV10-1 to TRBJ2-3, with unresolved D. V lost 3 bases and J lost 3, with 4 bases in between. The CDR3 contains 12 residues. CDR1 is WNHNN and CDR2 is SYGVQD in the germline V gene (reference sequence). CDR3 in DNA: TGCGCCAGCAGTGACCCGACAGATACGCAGTATTTT. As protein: CASSDPTDTQYF.

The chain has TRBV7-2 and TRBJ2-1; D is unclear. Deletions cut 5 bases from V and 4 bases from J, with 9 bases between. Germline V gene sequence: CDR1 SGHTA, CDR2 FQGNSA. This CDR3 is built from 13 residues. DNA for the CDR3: TGTGCCAGCAGCCTGCAAGCTTACAATGAGCAGTTCTTC. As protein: CASSLQAYNEQFF.

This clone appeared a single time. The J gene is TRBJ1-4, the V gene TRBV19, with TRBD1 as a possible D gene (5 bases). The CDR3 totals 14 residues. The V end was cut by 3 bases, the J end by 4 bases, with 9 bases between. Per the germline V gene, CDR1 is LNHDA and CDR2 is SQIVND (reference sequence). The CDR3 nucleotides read TGTGCCAGTAGTATGGGACTGAGTAATGAAAAACTGTTTTTT. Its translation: CASSMGLSNEKLFF.

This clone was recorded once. The CDR3 is CASTLTGDTDTQYF. The DNA of the CDR3 is TGTGCCAGTACTCTGACAGGGGACACAGATACGCAGTATTTT. The chain carries TRBV19 and TRBJ2-3, with 8 nucleotides matching TRBD1. The J segment lost 2 bases and the V segment lost 7 bases, leaving 5 bases of the junction unmatched. Germline V gene data show CDR1 as LNHDA and CDR2 as SQIVND (reference sequence). This CDR3 spans 14 amino acids.

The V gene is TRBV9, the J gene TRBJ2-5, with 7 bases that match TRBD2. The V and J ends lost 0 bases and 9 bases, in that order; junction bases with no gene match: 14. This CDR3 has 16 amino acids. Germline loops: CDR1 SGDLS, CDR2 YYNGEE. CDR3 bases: TGTGCCAGCAGCGTAGCGGGGACGGAGGGGAGGGGTCCCCAGTACTTC. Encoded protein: CASSVAGTEGRGPQYF.

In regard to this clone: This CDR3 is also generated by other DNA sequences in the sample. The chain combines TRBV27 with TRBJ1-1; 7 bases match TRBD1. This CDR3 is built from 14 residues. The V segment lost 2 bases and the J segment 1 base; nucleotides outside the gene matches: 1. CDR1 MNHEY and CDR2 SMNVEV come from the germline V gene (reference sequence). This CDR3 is CASSLNRGNTEAFF. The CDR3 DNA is TGTGCCAGCAGTTTAAACAGGGGGAACACTGAAGCTTTCTTT.

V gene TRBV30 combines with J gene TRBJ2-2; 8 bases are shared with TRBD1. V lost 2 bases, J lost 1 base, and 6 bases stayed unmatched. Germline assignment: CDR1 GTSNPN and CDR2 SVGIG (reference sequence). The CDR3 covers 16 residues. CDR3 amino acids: CAWSLLGQVNTGELFF. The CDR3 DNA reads TGTGCCTGGAGTCTCCTGGGACAGGTGAACACCGGGGAGCTGTTTTTT.

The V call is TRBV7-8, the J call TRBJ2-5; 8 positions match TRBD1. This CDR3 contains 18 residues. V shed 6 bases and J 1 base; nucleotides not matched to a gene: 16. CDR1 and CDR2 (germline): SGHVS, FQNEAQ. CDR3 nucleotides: TGTGCCAGCAGGGATCAACAGGGGGGCACGGTCGGCCAAGAGACCCAGTACTTC. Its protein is CASRDQQGGTVGQETQYF. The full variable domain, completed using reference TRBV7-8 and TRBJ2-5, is GAGVSQSPRYKVAKRGQDVALRCDPISGHVSLFWYQQALGQGPEFLTYFQNEAQLDKSGLPSDRFFAERPEGSVSTLKIQRTQQEDSAVYLCASRDQQGGTVGQETQYFGPGTRLLVL.

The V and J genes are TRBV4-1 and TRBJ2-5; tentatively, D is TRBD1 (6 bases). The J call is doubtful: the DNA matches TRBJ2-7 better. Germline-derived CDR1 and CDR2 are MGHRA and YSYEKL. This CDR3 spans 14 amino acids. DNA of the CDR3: TGCGCCAGCAGCCACTTCGTACAGGGTTACGAGCAGTACTTC. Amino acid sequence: CASSHFVQGYEQYF.

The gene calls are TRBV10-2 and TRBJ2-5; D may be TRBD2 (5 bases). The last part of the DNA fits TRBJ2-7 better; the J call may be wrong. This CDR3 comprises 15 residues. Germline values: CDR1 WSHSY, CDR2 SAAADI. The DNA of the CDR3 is TGCGCCAGCAGCGCAGATCGGGGTAGCTCCTACGAGCAGTACTTC. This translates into CASSADRGSSYEQYF.

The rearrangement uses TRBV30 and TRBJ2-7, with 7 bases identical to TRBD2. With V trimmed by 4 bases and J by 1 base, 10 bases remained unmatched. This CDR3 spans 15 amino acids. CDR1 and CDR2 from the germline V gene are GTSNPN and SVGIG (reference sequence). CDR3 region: CAWNPGSSGSYEQYF. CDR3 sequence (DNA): TGTGCCTGGAACCCCGGGTCTAGCGGTTCCTACGAGCAGTACTTC.

The DNA of the CDR3 is TGTGCTAGTGGTTTAAGCCCGGGATCCCAGTACTTC. As protein: CASGLSPGSQYF. The rearrangement uses TRBV12-5 and TRBJ2-5, with a tentative D call TRBD2 (5 bases). Between the trimmed V and J ends, which lost 3 bases and 9 bases, there was a span of 11 bases. The CDR3 runs 12 residues. Germline CDR1 and CDR2: LGHNT and FRNRAP.

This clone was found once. The CDR3 nucleotides read TGTGCCTCAAAGACGGCTTCCCATGGCAACTATGGCTACACCTTC. Translated: CASKTASHGNYGYTF. The chain couples TRBV19 to TRBJ1-2; D call uncertain. CDR1 is LNHDA, CDR2 SQIVND, per germline (reference sequence). The CDR3 sequence is 15 residues long. Deletions cut 11 bases from V and 2 bases from J, with 21 bases between.